The rows below give T cell receptor beta chains drawn from one sample of a study of response to subunit inactivated influenza vaccine. TCRdb reanalysed the RT-PCR reads using MiXCR and keeps one entry per CDR3 protein. The sample includes 500,000 to 550,000 distinct CDR3 sequences, 6.5% to 8% of them seen just once. The material was PBMCs from blood, obtained around 25 months after vaccination. The receptors shown here come from a man aged 50 to 69 who received an inactivated influenza vaccine. Each CDR3 is given with its conserved first and last residue. A D gene is named only where the DNA matches it firmly. Size is omitted from some rows. Given values are once, few, many or a class for expanded clones.

v_gene	d_gene	abundance	j_gene	CDR3aa	CDR3nt
TRBV20-1	-	few	TRBJ2-3	CSAEKQTGNTDTQYF	TGCAGTGCCGAGAAACAGACGGGGAACACAGATACGCAGTATTTT
TRBV25-1	-	few	TRBJ2-5	CASSVRDFQETQYF	TGTGCCAGCAGTGTCCGGGATTTCCAAGAGACCCAGTACTTC
TRBV5-4	TRBD1	few	TRBJ2-2	CASSNGQVDTGELFF	TGTGCCAGCAGCAATGGACAGGTGGACACCGGGGAGCTGTTTTTT
TRBV5-1	TRBD2	few	TRBJ2-2	CASSLGLGTSGNTGELFF	TGCGCCAGCAGCTTGGGGCTTGGGACTAGCGGAAACACCGGGGAGCTGTTTTTT
TRBV24-1	-	-	TRBJ2-2	CATSEPSSAGELFF	TGTGCCACCAGTGAACCCTCTAGTGCCGGGGAGCTGTTTTTT
TRBV4-1	-	many	TRBJ1-2	CASSLTGGHYGYTF	TGCGCCAGCAGCCTAACCGGGGGACACTATGGCTACACCTTC
TRBV7-7	-	few	TRBJ2-1	CASSLVAGSNEQFF	TGTGCTAGCAGCTTAGTGGCGGGGTCCAATGAGCAGTTCTTC
TRBV24-1	TRBD1	few	TRBJ2-2	CAVRDRQGTGELFF	TGTGCCGTCCGGGACAGGCAAGGAACCGGGGAGCTGTTTTTT
TRBV7-9	-	-	TRBJ2-3	CASSKEGDTQYF	TGTGCCAGCAGCAAAGAAGGAGATACGCAGTATTTT
TRBV7-9	TRBD2	-	TRBJ2-7	CASSAPGGTEQYF	TGTGCCAGCAGCGCCCCCGGGGGGACGGAGCAGTACTTC